This paragraph reports one TCR beta chain. This record comes from a study of CD8 T cells in Susac syndrome. The CDR3 runs to 13 residues. Trimming pared 0 bases from V and 4 bases from J, leaving 8 bases between. The germline CDR1 and CDR2 sequences are SQVTM and ANQGSEA. Reverse transcription of about 0.5 to 1 ug RNA was carried out with random hexamers. Via MiXCR, TCRdb re-called the immunoSEQ multiplex PCR reads, giving one row per CDR3 protein. The sample holds over 200,000 distinct CDR3 sequences, 85% to 95% seen once. This chain joins TRBV29-1 and TRBJ2-3, with D possibly being TRBD1 (5 bases). Sequenced material: CD4+ T cells from PBMCs. The source of this sequence is a human donor with multiple sclerosis. CDR3 sequence: CSVEESRADTQYF. The DNA for the CDR3 is TGCAGCGTTGAAGAGAGCAGGGCAGATACGCAGTATTTT.